This T cell receptor (beta chain) is from a study of T-cell reconstitution after alpha-beta-depleted transplantation in children. Using unique molecular identifiers, the investigators prepared the TCRbeta library. TCRdb called the PCR reads again in MiXCR, with one record for every CDR3 protein. The data contain about 350,000 distinct CDR3 sequences, about an eighth of them seen just once; the ten biggest clones take up roughly 4.5%. The CDR3 totals 12 residues. V lost 5 bases, J lost 6 bases, and 7 bases lay in between. There are many counts of this clonotype. The sequence was collected from a human donor who donated a stem cell graft to a child with Fanconi anemia. The V and J genes are TRBV12-3 or TRBV12-4 and TRBJ2-2; no clear D gene. The sample in question was PBMCs, obtained from the stem cell graft. CDR3 nucleotide sequence: TGTGCCAGCAGTCGGGCCGCCGGGGAGCTGTTTTTT. Its protein product is CASSRAAGELFF.